This TCR beta chain was sequenced during a study of T cell responses to AZD1222 COVID-19 vaccine. The protocol was immunoSEQ multiplex PCR, while the TCRdb copy is restricted to in-frame clones and leaves out a portion. In the table there are 190,000 or so clones, approximately 89% of which are singletons. Germline lookup yields CDR1 MDHEN and CDR2 SYDVKM. Trimming took off 2 bases at V and 10 bases at J, with 11 bases between the two ends. There are 12 residues in the CDR3. This receptor was obtained from an adult who received the AZD1222 COVID-19 vaccine. Sequenced here: peripheral blood, sampled 28 days after the second AZD1222 dose. The rearrangement joins TRBV28 to TRBJ1-1, with unresolved D. The CDR3 sequence: CASSLILQGAFF. CDR3 coding DNA: TGTGCCAGCAGTTTAATACTTCAAGGAGCTTTCTTT.